This entry is about one T cell receptor beta chain. The data derive from a study of blood T cell repertoires in COVID-19. Study background: Italy, Spain and the United States were the sources of the convalescent and acute COVID-19 samples. The cDNA or gDNA used as material had been derived from T cells, B-cell-depleted T cells, or PBMCs.

Original processing notes: Nucleated cell counts were estimated from reference gene primer amplification. Clones were read by immunoSEQ multiplex PCR, and TCRdb kept only the in-frame ones, dropping some. D and trimming come from the DNA, and the V and J calls and clone size come from that table. The table lists roughly 49,000 clones, about 86% of them singletons, with about 4.2% in the top ten. Germline CDR1 and CDR2: SGHVS and FQNEAQ. V lost 3 bases, J lost 2 bases, and 11 bases lay in between. This CDR3 comprises 15 residues. Specimen: peripheral blood. This chain joins TRBV7-8 and TRBJ2-1; D perhaps matches TRBD1 (5 bases). The receptor comes from an elderly man with active COVID-19. The chain's CDR3 is CASSLGQGPYNEQFF. CDR3 DNA: TGTGCCAGCAGCTTGGGGCAGGGTCCCTACAATGAGCAGTTCTTC.